The rows below give T cell receptor beta chains drawn from one sample of a study of regulatory T cells in long-lasting Graves disease. TCRdb itself ran the multiplex PCR reads through MiXCR, one entry per CDR3 protein. Of approximately 400,000 distinct CDR3 sequences in the sample, about a fifth are singletons; the top ten hold about 20%. The specimen was peripheral blood mononuclear cells (PBMCs), collected when the disease was refractory, from a patient treated with antithyroid drugs. These receptors all stem from a female donor with Graves disease. The CDR3 runs from the conserved cysteine through the conserved F or W.

v_gene	j_gene	CDR3aa
TRBV6-2/TRBV6-3	TRBJ2-6	CASRDGGANVLTF
TRBV7-7	TRBJ2-4	CASSLGVAGGPNIQYF
TRBV6-2/TRBV6-3	TRBJ2-7	CASSYPTGGYEQYF
TRBV12-3/TRBV12-4	TRBJ1-4	CASSSRLQGNEKLFF
TRBV28	TRBJ1-3	CASSWDRSGNTIYF
TRBV13	TRBJ1-1	CASSLGRVGARTEAFF
TRBV6-5	TRBJ1-5	CASSYPQRGQPQHF
TRBV6-1	TRBJ2-7	CASSPGGLEGEQYF
TRBV20-1	TRBJ2-2	CSARQDRDWNTGELFF
TRBV27	TRBJ1-6	CASSPYRQGKTLHF
TRBV6-1	TRBJ2-7	CASSQPGQGSYEQYF
TRBV20-1	TRBJ2-7	CSAKDRHRASYEQYF
TRBV6-2/TRBV6-3	TRBJ2-2	CASSYSRGRVFAGELFF
TRBV29-1	TRBJ2-5	CSVDPTDSSGETQYF
TRBV30	TRBJ1-4	CAWTEGFNEKLFF
TRBV3-1	TRBJ1-6	CASSQPGTARESSYNSPLHF
TRBV9	TRBJ1-1	CASSVATGAGNTEAFF
TRBV7-2	TRBJ2-5	CASKLQGVGQETQYF
TRBV2	TRBJ1-5	CASSEPGFDQPQHF
TRBV12-3/TRBV12-4	TRBJ2-2	CASRSGAGGSGELFF
TRBV29-1	TRBJ1-1	CSGEPDGMNTEAFF
TRBV29-1	TRBJ2-1	CSVEDRIRGYNEQFF
TRBV30	TRBJ2-7	CACLRTGTVGEQYF
TRBV12-3/TRBV12-4	TRBJ2-7	CASSSHTGKEQYF
TRBV3-1	TRBJ2-2	CASSPRAGVVGELFF
TRBV20-1	TRBJ2-5	CSAGPRTGRVETQYF
TRBV7-2	TRBJ2-2	CASSSKRGATGELFF
TRBV6-5	TRBJ1-6	CASSYDRTVSPLHF
TRBV28	TRBJ1-2	CASSLWETGAAGYTF
TRBV30	TRBJ1-5	CAWSIGGNQPQHF
TRBV2	TRBJ2-3	CASSVGTSDTDTQYF
TRBV2	TRBJ2-5	CASRGAAGLQETQYF
TRBV18	TRBJ2-5	CASSPASETQYF
TRBV9	TRBJ2-5	CASSLHRETQETQYF
TRBV7-8	TRBJ1-6	CASSLDSSPLHF
TRBV20-1	TRBJ2-5	CSATGRGPMETQYF
TRBV3-1	TRBJ2-1	CASSQEWDYNEQFF
TRBV30	TRBJ2-7	CAWSYRREQYF
TRBV6-1	TRBJ2-2	CASPGPYTGELFF
TRBV20-1	TRBJ1-4	CSARKNEKLFF
TRBV7-9	TRBJ1-2	CASGPQGVVYGYTF
TRBV27	TRBJ2-6	CASSLRVGPISGANVPTF
TRBV11-2	TRBJ2-7	CASSLDWLATYEQYF
TRBV7-2	TRBJ2-3	CASSLIPDTQYF
TRBV5-1	TRBJ1-3	CASSQGQANSGNTIYF
TRBV6-1	TRBJ1-5	CASSERGLRQPQHF
TRBV11-2	TRBJ2-7	CASSLDYGLGQKVYEQYF
TRBV7-2	TRBJ1-1	CASSPLGGIEAFF